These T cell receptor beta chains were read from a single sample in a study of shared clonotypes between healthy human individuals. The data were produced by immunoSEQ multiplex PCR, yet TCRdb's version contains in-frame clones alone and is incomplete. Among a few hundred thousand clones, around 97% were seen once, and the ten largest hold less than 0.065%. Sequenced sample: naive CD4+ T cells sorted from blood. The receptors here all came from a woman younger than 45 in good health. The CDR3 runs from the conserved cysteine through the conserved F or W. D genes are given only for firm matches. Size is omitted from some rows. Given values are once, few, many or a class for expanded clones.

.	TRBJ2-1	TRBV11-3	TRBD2	TGTGCCAGCAGCTTAGGGCGGGAGGGCTCCTACAATGAGCAGTTCTTC	CASSLGREGSYNEQFF
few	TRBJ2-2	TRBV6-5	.	TGTGCCAGCAGTTCCTCCAGGGTTACCGGGGAGCTGTTTTTT	CASSSSRVTGELFF
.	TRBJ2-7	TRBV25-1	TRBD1	TGTGCCAGCAGTGCGACAGGGGATACCTACGAGCAGTACTTC	CASSATGDTYEQYF
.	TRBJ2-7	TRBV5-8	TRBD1	TGTGCCAGCAGCACATGGACAGGTGGCGGCGAGCAGTACTTC	CASSTWTGGGEQYF
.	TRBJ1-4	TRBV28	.	TGTGCCAGCAGTTTCTCTGGGGAAAAACTGTTTTTT	CASSFSGEKLFF
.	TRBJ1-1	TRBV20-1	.	TGCAGTGCTAGACTCACGGTCGGGGCTTTCTTT	CSARLTVGAFF
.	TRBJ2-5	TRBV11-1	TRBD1	TGTGCCAGCAGTCCGACAGGGTTTGTGGGGACCCAGTACTTC	CASSPTGFVGTQYF
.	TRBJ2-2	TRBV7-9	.	TGTGCCAGCAGCTTAGACGGGGACACCGGGGAGCTGTTTTTT	CASSLDGDTGELFF
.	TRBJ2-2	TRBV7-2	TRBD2	TGTGCCAGCAGTTTTAGCGGGAGGGCGAACACCGGGGAGCTGTTTTTT	CASSFSGRANTGELFF
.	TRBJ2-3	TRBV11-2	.	TGTGCCAGCAGCTCCACGTGGGGGGCAGATACGCAGTATTTT	CASSSTWGADTQYF
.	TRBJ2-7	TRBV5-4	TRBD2	TGTGCCAGCAGCTCCGGACTAGCGGGAGTTGACGAGCAGTACTTC	CASSSGLAGVDEQYF
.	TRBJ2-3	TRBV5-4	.	TGTGCCAGCAGCCCGACAGCGTGGGATACGCAGTATTTT	CASSPTAWDTQYF
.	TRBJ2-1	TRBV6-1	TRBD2	TGTGCCGGAAGGGCGGGAGGGCCTGATGAGCAGTTCTTC	CAGRAGGPDEQFF
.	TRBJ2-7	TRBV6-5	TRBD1	TGTGCCAGCAGTTACAGGGACAGGTACTACGAGCAGTACTTC	CASSYRDRYYEQYF
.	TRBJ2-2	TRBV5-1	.	TGCGCCAGCAGCTTGTCGAACGGAGGGACCGGGGAGCTGTTTTTT	CASSLSNGGTGELFF
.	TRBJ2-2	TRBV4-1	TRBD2	TGCGCCAGCAGCCCCTCCACTAGCGGGAGGACCGCGAACACCGGGGAGCTGTTTTTT	CASSPSTSGRTANTGELFF
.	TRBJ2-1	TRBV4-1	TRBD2	TGCGCCAGCAGCCACACCGGGACTAGCGGGAAGAGGGAGCAGTTCTTC	CASSHTGTSGKREQFF
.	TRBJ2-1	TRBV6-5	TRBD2	TGTGCCAGCAGCCTAGCGGGATATTGGAATGAGCAGTTCTTC	CASSLAGYWNEQFF
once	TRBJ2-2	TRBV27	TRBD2	TGTGCCAGCAGACTAGCGGGAGCCCCTCGAACCGGGGAGCTGTTTTTT	CASRLAGAPRTGELFF
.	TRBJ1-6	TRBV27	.	TGTGCCAGCAGTTTAACCCGGCTACGGAGCTCCTATAATTCACCCCTCCACTTT	CASSLTRLRSSYNSPLHF
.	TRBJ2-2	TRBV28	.	TGTGCCAGCAGTAAAGGGGGTATCCTCGGGGAGCTGTTTTTT	CASSKGGILGELFF
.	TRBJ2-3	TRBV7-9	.	TGTGCCAGCAGCTCCATAGTCGGGAGAACAGATACGCAGTATTTT	CASSSIVGRTDTQYF
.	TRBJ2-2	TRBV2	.	TGTGCCAGCAGGGCTACAGGGCACACCGGGGAGCTGTTTTTT	CASRATGHTGELFF
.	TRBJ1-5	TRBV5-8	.	TGTGCCAGCAGCCCAGGGACCCAAAGAAATCAGCCCCAGCATTTT	CASSPGTQRNQPQHF
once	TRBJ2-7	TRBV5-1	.	TGCGCCAGCAGCCCGGTGGCCCGGGGGCCCTACGAGCAGTACTTC	CASSPVARGPYEQYF
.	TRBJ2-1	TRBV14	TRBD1	TGTGCCAGCAGCTGGGCGGGACAGGGAATTGGGCAGTTCTTC	CASSWAGQGIGQFF
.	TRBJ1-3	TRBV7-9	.	TGTGCCAGCAGCTCAACAGGTTTGACCAGGCAGGTCTCCATATATTTT	CASSSTGLTRQVSIYF
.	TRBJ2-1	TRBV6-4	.	TGTGCCAGCAGTTTAGGAACCCGAGGGAATGAGCAGTTCTTC	CASSLGTRGNEQFF
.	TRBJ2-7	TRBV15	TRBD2	TGTGCCACCAGCACGGGACTAGCGGGAGTCGAGCAGTACTTC	CATSTGLAGVEQYF
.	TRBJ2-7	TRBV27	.	TGTGCCAGCAGTTTTGAGGCAGCGCAAACCTACGAGCAGTACTTC	CASSFEAAQTYEQYF
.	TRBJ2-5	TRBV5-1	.	TGCGCCAGCCTGAGAAGAAACAGGGCTCAAGAGACCCAGTACTTC	CASLRRNRAQETQYF
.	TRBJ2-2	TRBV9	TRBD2	TGTGCCAGCAGCGTAGTCGGGAGGGCCCCCGGGGAGCTGTTTTTT	CASSVVGRAPGELFF
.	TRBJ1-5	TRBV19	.	TGTGCTAGTTCAGGGATCAATCAGCCCCAGCATTTT	CASSGINQPQHF
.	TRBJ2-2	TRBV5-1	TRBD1	TGCGCCAGCAGCTTGGCCGCAGGGGGTGAGGCCGGGGAGCTGTTTTTT	CASSLAAGGEAGELFF
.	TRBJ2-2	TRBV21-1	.	TGTGCCAGCCTACGCCGCCCCCATGGGACCGGGGAGCTGTTTTTT	CASLRRPHGTGELFF
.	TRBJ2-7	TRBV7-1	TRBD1	TGTGCCAGCAGCCCGGACAGGAACTACGAGCAGTACTTC	CASSPDRNYEQYF
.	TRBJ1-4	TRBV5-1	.	TGCGCCAGCAGCTTGAGGTTGAGTGAAAAACTGTTTTTT	CASSLRLSEKLFF
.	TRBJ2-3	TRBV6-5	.	TGTGCCAGCAGGTCTGGCAGGGAAGATACGCAGTATTTT	CASRSGREDTQYF
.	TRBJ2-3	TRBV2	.	TGTGCCAGCAGTGAACACGGGGTTACGGCAGATACGCAGTATTTT	CASSEHGVTADTQYF
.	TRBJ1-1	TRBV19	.	TGTGCCAGCACTACAGCGGGTAACACTGAAGCTTTCTTT	CASTTAGNTEAFF
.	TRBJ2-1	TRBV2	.	TGTGCCAGCAGTAGCGGAAATTACAATGAGCAGTTCTTC	CASSSGNYNEQFF
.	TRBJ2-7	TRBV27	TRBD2	TGTGCCAGCGGGACTAGCGTTCTTAGCTCCTACGAGCAGTACTTC	CASGTSVLSSYEQYF
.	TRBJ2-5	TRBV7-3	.	TGTGCCAGCAGCCTCCTCGGGCAGGGAGAACAAGAGACCCAGTACTTC	CASSLLGQGEQETQYF
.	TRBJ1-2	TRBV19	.	TGTGCCAGTTTCTGGAACTATGGCTACACCTTC	CASFWNYGYTF
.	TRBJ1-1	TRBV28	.	TGTGCCAGCAGTTTATTCACAGGAGGGACTGAAGCTTTCTTT	CASSLFTGGTEAFF
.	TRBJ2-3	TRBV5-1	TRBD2	TGCGCCAGCAGCTTGGGACTAGCGGGAGAGATAGATACGCAGTATTTT	CASSLGLAGEIDTQYF
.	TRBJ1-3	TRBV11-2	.	TGTGCCAGCAGCGGGATAACTGGAAACACCATATATTTT	CASSGITGNTIYF
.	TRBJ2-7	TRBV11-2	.	TGTGCCAGCAGCTTTATCAGGGTCCGCGAGCAGTACTTC	CASSFIRVREQYF
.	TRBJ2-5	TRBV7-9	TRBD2	TGTGCCAGCAGCTTTAGCGGGAGGTGGCAAGAGACCCAGTACTTC	CASSFSGRWQETQYF
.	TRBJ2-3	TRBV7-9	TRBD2	TGTGCCAGCAGCGCGGGACTAGCGGCCACAGATACGCAGTATTTT	CASSAGLAATDTQYF
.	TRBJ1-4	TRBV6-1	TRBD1	TGTGCCAGCAGTGAAAATCTGGCAGGGGGCCGTGAAAAACTGTTTTTT	CASSENLAGGREKLFF
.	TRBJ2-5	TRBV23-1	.	TGCGCCAGCAGTCGGAGAAATAAAGGGGAGACCCAGTACTTC	CASSRRNKGETQYF
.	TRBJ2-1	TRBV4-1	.	TGCGCCAGCAGCCATCAGAATAGGAATGAGCAGTTCTTC	CASSHQNRNEQFF
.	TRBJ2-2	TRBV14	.	TGTGCCAGCAGCCAAGTCTTGGCTAACACCGGGGAGCTGTTTTTT	CASSQVLANTGELFF
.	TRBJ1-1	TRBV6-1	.	TGTGCCAGCAGTATTACAGGGCACGAAGCTTTCTTT	CASSITGHEAFF
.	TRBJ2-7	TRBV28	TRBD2	TGTGCCAGCAGTTTCGACGGGGGGGGCTCCTACGAGCAGTACTTC	CASSFDGGGSYEQYF
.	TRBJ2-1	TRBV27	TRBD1	TGTGCCAGCAGTCCCTCGACAGGGAACAATGAGCAGTTCTTC	CASSPSTGNNEQFF
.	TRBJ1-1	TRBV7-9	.	TGTGCCAGCAGCTTAATGCCTAACACTGAAGCTTTCTTT	CASSLMPNTEAFF